The 16 T cell receptor beta chains below all came from one sample that was sequenced in a study of shared clonotypes between healthy human individuals. Sequencing was performed with immunoSEQ multiplex PCR; in TCRdb, only in-frame clones are kept and a portion is missing. The repertoire holds just over 2,000,000 clones, roughly 94% seen once, with 0.13% in the top ten. Material: naive CD4+ T cells sorted from blood. Indicated subset: CD45RA+ positively selected. The receptors derive from a man younger than 35 in good health.

The rearrangement links TRBV18 to TRBJ1-1, with 8 bases lining up with TRBD1. Germline V gives CDR1 KGHSH, CDR2 LQKENI. V trimming: 3 bases; J trimming: 3 bases; junction bases outside the gene matches: 6. This CDR3 contains 15 residues. CDR3 region: CASSPEDRVDTEAFF. In DNA, the CDR3 is TGTGCCAGCTCACCGGAGGACAGGGTTGACACTGAAGCTTTCTTT.

This clone was found many times. This sample includes further DNA sequences coding for the same CDR3. The CDR3 region has the DNA TGTGCCAGCAGCTTGGATGGGACCTACGAGCAGTACTTC. Its translation is CASSLDGTYEQYF. This chain uses TRBV5-4 with TRBJ2-7, with D unresolved. CDR1 and CDR2 from the germline V gene are SGHNT and YYREEE (reference sequence). This CDR3 has 13 amino acids. V lost 0 bases, J lost 2 bases, and 6 bases lay in between. The complete variable domain, with remaining parts taken from reference TRBV5-4 and TRBJ2-7, reads ETGVTQSPTHLIKTRGQQVTLRCSSQSGHNTVSWYQQALGQGPQFIFQYYREEENGRGNFPPRFSGLQFPNYSSELNVNALELDDSALYLCASSLDGTYEQYFGPGTRLTVT.

This chain joins TRBV19 and TRBJ1-4; TRBD1 agrees at 7 bases. Germline CDR1 is LNHDA and CDR2 is SQIVND (reference sequence). V lost 4 bases, J lost 8 bases, and 10 bases stayed unmatched. CDR3 length: 15 amino acids. CDR3 sequence reads: CASSNTGTAGEKLFF. Written as DNA, the CDR3 is TGTGCCAGTAGTAACACCGGGACAGCAGGGGAAAAACTGTTTTTT.

The chain carries TRBV5-3 and TRBJ1-2; TRBD1 matches 9 bases. TRBV5-3 is flagged as an ORF with uncertain function. The CDR3 is 18 residues long. J was trimmed by 2 bases and V by 4 bases; bases with no gene match: 15. The CDR3 DNA is TGTGCCAGAAGCCAGAAAACAGGGGGCAAATCTAAAAACTATGGCTACACCTTC. Residues: CARSQKTGGKSKNYGYTF.

The chain uses TRBV11-2 and TRBJ1-2; D gene ambiguous. With 0 bases removed from V and 3 bases from J, the gap between germline ends came to 8 bases. Germline V gene lookup returns CDR1 SGHAT and CDR2 FQNNGV. The CDR3 runs 14 residues. The CDR3 coding sequence is TGTGCCAGCAGCTTAGATCTCAAAGACTATGGCTACACCTTC. It codes for CASSLDLKDYGYTF.

CDR3 sequence reads: CASGRGRDNEQFF. CDR3 sequence (DNA): TGTGCCAGCGGCCGGGGCAGGGATAATGAGCAGTTCTTC. V usage is TRBV6-5 and J usage is TRBJ2-1, with D tentatively TRBD1 or TRBD2 (5 bases each). V was clipped by 8 bases and J by 7 bases, with 15 bases between them. The CDR3 sequence is 13 residues long. CDR1 and CDR2 from the germline V gene are MNHEY and SVGAGI.

V is TRBV30 and J is TRBJ1-4, with D perhaps TRBD1 (5 bases). The CDR3 is made up of 13 amino acids. The germline gives CDR1 GTSNPN, CDR2 SVGIG (reference sequence). Trimming shortened V by 4 bases and J by 8 bases, and 14 bases separated the two germline ends. The CDR3 DNA follows: TGTGCCTGGACGGGACGCAAGGGGGAAAAACTGTTTTTT. As protein: CAWTGRKGEKLFF. Variable domain in full (rest from reference TRBV30 and TRBJ1-4): SQTIHQWPATLVQPVGSPLSLECTVEGTSNPNLYWYRQAAGRGLQLLFYSVGIGQISSEVPQNLSASRPQDRQFILSSKKLLLSDSGFYLCAWTGRKGEKLFFGSGTQLSVL.

This chain connects TRBV6-1 to TRBJ1-5; 9 bases are a match to TRBD1. J lost 7 bases, V lost 3 bases, and 10 bases had no gene match. Germline CDR1 MNHNS, CDR2 SASEGT. This CDR3 has 16 residues. CDR3 residues: CASSDYTRTGDQPQHF. CDR3 nucleotides: TGTGCCAGCAGTGATTACACTAGGACAGGGGACCAGCCCCAGCATTTT.

The chain combines TRBV2 with TRBJ2-3; D remains unclear. Trimming removed 4 bases at V and 0 bases at J, with 5 bases between. This CDR3 is 13 amino acids long. Germline V lookup: CDR1 SNHLY, CDR2 FYNNEI. The CDR3 coding sequence is TGTGCCAGCAGTGTGATCAGCACAGATACGCAGTATTTT. It is translated as CASSVISTDTQYF.

For the CDR3, the DNA is TGTGCCGGCCGGATCGGAGAGCCGCCAGACACCGGGGAGCTGTTTTTT. The encoded protein is CAGRIGEPPDTGELFF. The chain links TRBV6-6 to TRBJ2-2; D not certain. The CDR3 loop spans 16 amino acids. The germline V gene encodes CDR1 MNHNY and CDR2 SVGAGI (reference sequence). Trimming took 11 bases from V and 3 from J, leaving 22 bases between them.

This sequence joins TRBV7-9 and TRBJ1-4, with no clear D. CDR3 size: 15 residues. Looked up from germline, CDR1 is SEHNR and CDR2 is FQNEAQ (reference sequence). Trimming took 4 bases from V and 2 from J, leaving 11 bases between them. CDR3 DNA sequence: TGTGCCAGCAGCTCCGCCGGCCAGACTAATGAAAAACTGTTTTTT. Translation gives CASSSAGQTNEKLFF.

The rearrangement uses TRBV7-9 and TRBJ2-3; either TRBD1 or TRBD2 may supply D (5 bases each). Germline CDR1 SEHNR, CDR2 FQNEAQ (reference sequence). The CDR3 consists of 14 residues. Trimming removed 4 bases at V and 4 bases at J, with 12 bases between. CDR3 amino acids: CASSSPRDPDTQYF. As DNA, the CDR3 is TGTGCCAGCAGCTCTCCCAGGGACCCAGATACGCAGTATTTT.

The chain is built from TRBV5-4 and TRBJ1-4, with TRBD1 as a possible D gene (5 bases). The V and J ends lost 4 bases and 3 bases respectively, with 13 bases between them. The CDR3 runs 15 residues. Germline CDR1 is SGHNT and CDR2 is YYREEE (reference sequence). CDR3 protein: CASSLLAGSNEKLFF. In DNA, the CDR3 is TGTGCCAGCAGCCTCCTTGCAGGGTCTAATGAAAAACTGTTTTTT.

As for this clone: At one boundary the junction diverges from the germline segment, which might be a read error. The chain recombines TRBV30 with TRBJ2-1, with 9 bases lining up with TRBD1. CDR1 GTSNPN and CDR2 SVGIG come from the germline V gene (reference sequence). This CDR3 region has 15 residues. This CDR3 reads CARSVPHDRGNEQFF. The CDR3 DNA sequence: TGTGCCCGGAGTGTACCCCACGACAGGGGGAATGAGCAGTTCTTC.

The chain uses TRBV10-3 and TRBJ2-7; perhaps TRBD1 as D (6 bases). The CDR3 has 11 residues. V lost 10 bases, J lost 6 bases, and 13 bases lay in between. CDR1 is ENHRY and CDR2 is SYGVKD in the germline V gene. The CDR3 region is CATGAGSEQYF. The CDR3 DNA is TGTGCCACAGGGGCCGGATCCGAGCAGTACTTC.

The gene calls are TRBV7-9 and TRBJ2-3; 7 bases match TRBD1. The germline CDR1 and CDR2 sequences are SEHNR and FQNEAQ (reference sequence). Trimming cost V 2 bases and J 5 bases; bases outside gene matches: 7. CDR3 length equals 15 residues. The CDR3 here is CASSLKGGEGDTQYF. The CDR3 DNA reads TGTGCCAGCAGCTTAAAAGGGGGCGAGGGAGATACGCAGTATTTT.